This T cell receptor beta chain was sequenced for a study of blood T cell repertoires in COVID-19. Study details: Spain, Italy and the United States supplied samples that represented acute and convalescent COVID-19.

Assay used: immunoSEQ multiplex PCR; TCRdb lists only in-frame clones, some missing. The sample consists of 60,000 to 85,000 clones, roughly 81% of them appearing once. Trimming left V 5 bases short and J 4 bases short, with 9 bases between. CDR1 and CDR2 from the germline V gene are MNHNY and SVGAGI (reference sequence). The length of the CDR3 is 13 residues. Sequencing was done on a sample of peripheral blood. V gene TRBV6-6 combines with J gene TRBJ2-1; D call uncertain. This TCR was recovered from a man aged 55-75 years with COVID-19, enrolled during active disease. The CDR3 DNA is TGTGCCAGCAGTGCCCAGGAATACAATGAGCAGTTCTTC. This codes for CASSAQEYNEQFF.